This entry is about one T cell receptor beta chain. Its antigen remains undetermined. Base qualities are missing; no much larger clone stands one base away. The cohort consisted of some 670 healthy bone marrow donors. At the time of sampling, all cohort members were nominally healthy, though unrecorded immune exposures were likely present. The donor was CMV seronegative and was included in the group of a few hundred seronegative cohort members. Every donor gave a peripheral blood sample, and the peripheral blood mononuclear cells from that sample were used for TCR beta sequencing. Genomic DNA extraction from the blood cell samples was performed with the Qiagen DNeasy Blood Extraction Kit. This specimen belongs to a study of cytomegalovirus exposure and HLA in healthy donors (TCRdb year 2017). Broadly, across the study: In an earlier analysis of 587 of the donors, about 270 Gb of sequence data and 100 million or so unique TCR beta sequences from about 190 million T cells were reported. An early release that covered roughly 600 HLA-typed donors contained approximately 300 gigabases of sequencing data and 70 million to 100 million unique TCR sequences. Of the roughly 400 genotyped donors, roughly 76% were placed in the genetic ancestry cluster associated with self-reported Caucasian donors. The study aimed to test whether cataloging public T cell receptors could reveal signatures of past pathogen exposure. The T cell repertoires of some 670 subjects were profiled by immunosequencing and related to cytomegalovirus serostatus. A separate validation cohort of approximately 130 different subjects was used in addition to the 666-subject first cohort. High-throughput TCR immunosequencing, statistical association of individual TCRs with disease status, and machine learning were combined to predict cytomegalovirus infection status. A later analysis re-examined previously published TCR beta repertoires from more than 550 donors and added high-resolution HLA genotyping to investigate patterns of TCR occurrence. The later analysis used no new phenotypic data to find candidate immune exposures, relying instead on TCR beta sequences and their occurrence across donors. An earlier analysis of 500 to 750 of the donors applied high-throughput TCR beta sequencing to assess whether each TCR beta V gene segment acted as functional or pseudogenic. Donor age, sex, ethnicity and CMV serostatus were compiled together with the repertoire data. In a later genetic analysis, genome-wide SNP genotypes for 398 of the 666 donors were used, and that subset was treated as a discovery cohort. All discovery cohort repertoires had been generated using a single sequencing platform. Both class I and class II loci were covered by HLA typing, at four-digit resolution. The number of donors typed differed by locus, with 629-630 for A, B, C, DRB1 and DQB1, roughly 520 for DQA1, approximately 580 for DPA1, and about 450 for DPB1. Several DR-DQ haplotypes were handled as single units for association and clustering because linkage in the cohort was strong. Among under 450 genotyped donors of the cohort, an average of around 240,000 unique TCR beta nucleotide sequences were sequenced per donor, approximately 20% of them non-productive.

Results and caveats for the whole study, not just this receptor: Across donors, most TCR sequences were observed very rarely, whereas some public TCRs were present in many individuals. Some 15 rarely observed V segments, including chromosome 9 orphons, were excluded from the earlier analysis of about 610 of the donors because counts were too low. According to the authors, the approach could potentially be generalized to other disease states and immunological phenotypes. A few of the identified cytomegalovirus-associated TCR beta chains were confirmed in vitro to be specific for cytomegalovirus antigens. When HLA alleles, especially DR and DQ, strongly co-occurred, TCR associations were difficult to assign to individual alleles. In a later analysis, several top co-occurrence clusters were reported to appear linked to parvovirus B19, influenza, CMV and Epstein-Barr virus. Compared with equally common non-associated chains, HLA-associated TCR beta chains in a later analysis were more clonally expanded and had lower generation probabilities. The classifier was reported to diagnose cytomegalovirus status with high specificity and sensitivity in both the original cohort and the validation cohort. According to a later analysis, TCR association rates differed among HLA loci, with DRB1 alleles showing the most associated TCRs and HLA-C alleles showing the fewest. The 87-base-pair reads could not distinguish some IMGT-functional V segments, including TRBV6-2 and TRBV6-3, so those segments were excluded. Immune exposure information for the cohort was limited to CMV serostatus. A further reported finding was that TCR beta sequences accurately predicted the HLA-A and HLA-B alleles for most subjects in the first cohort. Sequencing depth was assumed to be roughly uniform across donors in the presence/absence analyses, though that assumption may not hold. An association between a missense DCLRE1C variant and V-gene and J-gene trimming of TCR beta chains was found in a later genetic analysis and replicated in an independent cohort. A later analysis associated 15,000 to 20,000 TCR beta sequences with specific HLA alleles at a false discovery rate of 0.05. This cohort had only TCR beta chains sequenced, and the lack of alpha or paired-chain data limited which features could be detected. A later analysis found that most CMV-associated TCR beta chains appeared HLA-restricted, with HLA associations seemingly driven largely by CMV exposure. In a later genetic analysis, fewer N-insertions in productive TCRs were reported among donors in an Asian-associated ancestry cluster than the roughly 700-donor mean. Correlated functional status among segregating V segments might be attributable to linkage disequilibrium, but an unknown experimental factor could not be ruled out. A total of about 150 TCR beta chains were listed by the study as associated with cytomegalovirus. The sequencing pipeline was judged likely to have produced a cluster of highly shared sequence variants as a technical artifact. Broadly in line with IMGT annotations, most TCR beta V segments showed up in productive rearrangements about 90% or about 30% of the time in an earlier analysis of 450 to 750 of the donors. Because HLA typing was missing for some donors at each locus, association tests included only the typed subset.

CDR1 and CDR2, per the germline V gene, are MNHEY and SVGAGI. The trim is 6 bases for V and 4 bases for J, with a gap of 15 bases between the germline ends. From the cysteine through the phenylalanine, the CDR3 covers 14 amino acids. Here the CDR3 DNA is all that survives: 42 bases in frame from base 1. The library was built by means of the immunoSEQ multiplex PCR assay. A mixture of 60 forward primers for TCR Vbeta segments and 13 reverse primers for TCR Jbeta segments was used in the multiplex PCR. A multiplex PCR assay on genomic DNA amplified the CDR3 region of rearranged TCR beta genes. On the Illumina HiSeq System, the amplified TCR beta libraries were sequenced as 87-base-pair reads. The published analysis was carried out like this. Across the 640 or so repertoires, a later analysis counted approximately 75 million unique TCR beta chains, roughly 11 million of which were shared by at least two donors. Raw reads were error-corrected and collapsed into unique sequences with a nearest-neighbor algorithm that merged closely related sequences to remove PCR and sequencing errors. CDR3 sequences were aligned to IMGT reference sequences to assign V, D and J gene segments. Each retained sequence needed at least a six-nucleotide match to both a V gene segment and a J gene segment. Rearrangements were classified as productive when the CDR3 lacked stop codons and remained in frame with V and J, and all other rearrangements were classified as non-productive. CDR3 was defined by IMGT convention, running from the second conserved V-encoded cysteine to the conserved J-encoded phenylalanine. The earlier analysis of roughly 590 of the donors excluded sequences that lacked an unambiguous match to a single V gene segment. An earlier analysis of 587 of the donors called V segments functional above 56.7% productive rearrangements and segregating when the between-donor standard deviation exceeded 5%. A statistical classification framework was built to diagnose cytomegalovirus status from the catalog of TCR beta chain sequences. In a later analysis, V and J genes were assigned by comparing TCR nucleotide sequences against IMGT/GENE-DB human TR gene sequences. Using the TCRdist pipeline, a later analysis assigned CDR3 sequences along with most-parsimonious VDJ recombination scenarios. In a later analysis, every TCR beta chain was defined by the combination of its CDR3 amino acid sequence and its V-gene family, and reads without a unique V-gene family were dropped. As a way to deal with suspected cross-contamination and a sequencing artifact, a later analysis dropped 500 to 700 nucleotide sequences that were highly shared and had low generation probability. A later analysis calculated a clonal expansion index for each public chain from normalized within-repertoire ranks of inferred template counts. A later analysis computed generation probabilities with a VDJ recombination model fitted to out-of-frame rearrangements, and checked the results against IGoR. Hypergeometric tests were used in a later analysis to score TCR-TCR, TCR-HLA and TCR-CMV co-occurrence, with a repertoire-size bias correction applied to the TCR pairs. In a later analysis, false discovery rates were estimated by permuting HLA or CMV assignments 20 times. In a later analysis, co-occurring TCRs were grouped using DBSCAN, with TCRdist sequence similarity added in when clustering inside HLA-allele-positive subsets. For co-occurrence clustering, repertoires with fewer than 30,000 or more than 120,000 public chains were excluded, along with five or six repertoires with anomalous nucleotide sharing. Sourced from immuneACCESS, this table was stored by TCRdb with only in-frame sequences that have V and J called. A share of the clones is absent; for the studies checked, an unresolved V gene accounts for under half, and the remainder has no known explanation. D and trimming were read from the DNA, whereas the V and J calls and clone size are those reported in that table. The sample yields more than 150,000 clones; around 83% were counted once. The top ten clones comprise about 1.6% of the sample.

The sample comprised PBMCs. The chain is assembled from TRBV6-5 and TRBJ1-2; the best D guess is TRBD1, with 6 bases matching. This receptor was identified in a man between 50 and 59 years old in good health and CMV-seronegative. CDR3 region: CASRIAGTRYGYTF. The nucleotides are TGTGCCAGCAGAATAGCGGGGACACGCTATGGCTACACCTTC.